The present entry profiles one T cell receptor beta chain with its context. As yet, its antigen is unknown. The data are from a study of T cell responses to AZD1222 COVID-19 vaccine. About the research overall: Recipients boosted at about 4 weeks or about 12 weeks are pooled.

The method was immunoSEQ multiplex PCR; TCRdb's version includes in-frame clones alone and lacks a portion of them. This sample carries approximately 100,000 clones, 90% to 95% of them seen once, and the ten largest clones take under 50%. General study findings and limits: Clonal diversity may have been underestimated, and the donors were mostly white British, with more females than males. Researchers report vaccine-associated CD4 TCRs spanning spike, with dominance at 160-218 and 743-854. Reportedly, close to half of spike-specific TCRs are directed against unmutated variant regions.

Germline lookup yields CDR1 SEHNR and CDR2 FQNEAQ (reference sequence). The CDR3 covers 13 residues. V was cut by 5 bases and J by 3 bases, with 8 bases left in between. The V and J genes are TRBV7-9 and TRBJ1-5; D not resolved. Specimen: peripheral blood, collected on day 0 of AZD1222 vaccination. The sequence derives from an adult in good health. The CDR3 loop reads CASSKDYNQPQHF. CDR3 in DNA: TGTGCCAGCAGCAAGGACTACAATCAGCCCCAGCATTTT. Full variable domain (missing parts from reference TRBV7-9 and TRBJ1-5): DTGVSQNPRHKITKRGQNVTFRCDPISEHNRLYWYRQTLGQGPEFLTYFQNEAQLEKSRLLSDRFSAERPKGSFSTLEIQRTEQGDSAMYLCASSKDYNQPQHFGDGTRLSIL.